These T cell receptor beta chains were read from a single sample in a study of T-cell memory formation after mild COVID-19. TCRdb ran MiXCR on the 5' RACE reads and lists one entry per CDR3 protein. Seen here are 120,000 to 150,000 distinct CDR3 sequences, 14% to 15% observed once, and the top ten hold under 30%. The sequenced sample was PBMCs or a T cell subset sorted from them (not recorded which). Every receptor here comes from an adult woman who had mild COVID-19 (a few samples of this study predate the infection). Cell type and time point are not known. The CDR3 runs from the conserved cysteine through the conserved F or W. D genes are given only for firm matches. Where a row states a size, it is once, few, many or the class of an expanded clone; other rows omit it.

V gene	D gene	J gene	clone size	CDR3 protein	CDR3 DNA
TRBV7-6	NA	TRBJ2-6	few	CASSLDFGFISGANVLTF	TGTGCCAGCAGCTTAGATTTTGGGTTTATATCTGGGGCCAACGTCCTGACTTTC
TRBV12-3/TRBV12-4	NA	TRBJ2-5	many	CASSSRPAETQYF	TGTGCCAGCAGTTCCCGACCCGCGGAGACCCAGTACTTC
TRBV7-9	NA	TRBJ2-1	few	CASSPRERSSYNEQFF	TGTGCCAGCAGCCCCCGGGAGCGGAGCTCCTACAATGAGCAGTTCTTC
TRBV2	TRBD2	TRBJ2-3	few	CASSLGLADVTDTQYF	TGTGCCAGCAGTCTCGGACTAGCGGACGTCACAGATACGCAGTATTTT
TRBV27	TRBD2	TRBJ2-3	NA	CASSGGGRASGRDTQYF	TGTGCCAGCTCCGGGGGTGGTAGGGCTAGCGGGAGAGATACGCAGTATTTT
TRBV29-1	TRBD1	TRBJ2-7	many	CSVRQGSPYEQYF	TGCAGCGTGAGACAGGGGTCACCCTACGAGCAGTACTTC
TRBV5-1	NA	TRBJ2-5	NA	CASSLETGPGGETQYF	TGCGCCAGCAGCTTGGAAACCGGGCCTGGAGGAGAGACCCAGTACTTC
TRBV25-1	NA	TRBJ2-5	few	CASGWETQYF	TGTGCCAGCGGGTGGGAGACCCAGTACTTC
TRBV25-1	NA	TRBJ1-2	NA	CASTAGRNYGYTF	TGTGCCAGCACGGCAGGGAGGAACTATGGCTACACCTTC
TRBV5-4	TRBD2	TRBJ2-1	NA	CASSFGKLAGYNEQFF	TGTGCCAGCAGCTTTGGGAAACTAGCGGGATACAATGAGCAGTTCTTC